This T cell receptor beta chain was obtained from a study of blood T cell repertoires in COVID-19. At the level of the study: There were acute and convalescent COVID-19 samples, and they came from the United States, Italy and Spain.

This table comes from immunoSEQ multiplex PCR, and its TCRdb copy is limited to in-frame clones, with some not included. The sample yields roughly 220,000 clones, roughly 80% seen once. Germline V gives CDR1 SNHLY, CDR2 FYNNEI. There are 15 residues in the CDR3. V dropped 4 bases and J dropped 4; count of bases not matched to a gene: 4. The sequencing input was PBMCs or T cells enriched from blood (not recorded which). This TCR was sampled from a woman between 40 and 50 years old with acute COVID-19. V is TRBV2 and J is TRBJ2-1; 10 nucleotides line up with TRBD1. The CDR3 is CASSGDRGGYNEQFF. The CDR3 coding sequence is TGTGCCAGCAGTGGGGACAGGGGTGGGTACAATGAGCAGTTCTTC.